This TCR beta chain was observed in a study of Graves' ophthalmopathy and Graves' hyperthyroidism (dated 2018 in TCRdb). In terms of the full investigation: Peripheral blood was collected at initial diagnosis, prior to any treatment. To tell Graves' ophthalmopathy apart from Graves' hyperthyroidism, and to predict which patients would progress to ophthalmopathy, the study relied on TCR beta repertoire signatures. In total, under 150 blood samples were TCR-sequenced: some 40 ophthalmopathy, some 75 hyperthyroidism and around 17 hyperthyroidism-to-ophthalmopathy patients. To explore V-J signatures that separate ophthalmopathy from hyperthyroidism, a discovery set of about 96 patients was enrolled, consisting of about 41 with ophthalmopathy and roughly 59 with stable hyperthyroidism. An independent validation cohort comprised some 19 hyperthyroidism patients and 15 to 17 patients who later progressed from hyperthyroidism to ophthalmopathy. T-cell repertoires of thyroid tissue and blood were compared in several hyperthyroidism patients. Following sampling, methimazole starting at 30 mg daily was administered to hyperthyroidism patients, and high-dose intravenous methylprednisolone was administered to ophthalmopathy patients. The 100 or so discovery patients were randomly split 7:3 into training and test sets. Overall results and qualifications from the work: Sample size was not predetermined statistically, and investigators were not blinded to group allocation. The 13-signature model separated ophthalmopathy from stable hyperthyroidism with 85% to 90% sensitivity and around 84% specificity in cross-validation, and 80%/75% in the test set. Most expanded thyroid clonotypes with a frequency above 0.001 also appeared in blood, which suggests that blood repertoires may reflect the immune response in the thyroid. In validation, the model predicted ophthalmopathy progression with about 64% sensitivity and 72.22% specificity; some 13 predicted patients were CT-confirmed with GO in a median of 6.5 months.

V lost 4 bases and J lost 0 bases, and the count of bases not matched to a germline gene is 3. As encoded in the germline V gene, CDR1 is MNHNS while CDR2 is SASEGT. The CDR3 covers 14 residues, taking in both the cysteine and the phenylalanine. The read is trimmed to its CDR3 DNA, 42 bases read in frame from base 1. Stable hyperthyroidism was defined as no progression to ophthalmopathy within 18 months of follow-up. Patients with hyperthyroidism were aged 18 to 65 years, had been newly diagnosed, and had a disease duration of less than 2 months. Patients with other autoimmune diseases, uncontrolled infections, pregnancy or lactation were excluded. Clinical symptoms, serum thyroxine, TRAb, thyroid ultrasound and orbital computed tomography formed the basis of the diagnosis. Ficoll-Paque density gradient centrifugation was used to isolate PBMCs from approximately 11 ml of fresh peripheral blood. Trizol reagent was used to extract the total RNA, and its quality was then checked on an Agilent 2100 Bioanalyzer.

TCR beta CDR3 regions were amplified from RNA transcripts for repertoire sequencing. A first-round RT-PCR used HTBI primers with the Qiagen OneStep RT-PCR kit, followed by a second-round multiplex PCR, size selection and purification. Libraries were sequenced paired-end with 100 bp reads on an Illumina HiSeq2000. Per the original workflow: Reads were processed with SOAPnuke, discarding reads with adapters, uncalled bases, mean Phred below 15, or no exact constant-primer or identifier match. COPE v1.2.5 was used to merge high-quality paired reads. Unique nucleotide sequences were defined as clonotypes and aligned to IMGT TRB V, D and J references using MiTCR v1.1. The analysis was limited to V-J combinations with a frequency above 0.0001, which together covered 98% to 99.2% of repertoires. For each V-J combination, a TCR clonal expansion and chaos score was defined as F50 clonal expansion divided by the chaos observed in the TCRdist matrix. Welch's t-statistics and random forest were used to reduce the features to some 13 V-J combinations, which were then used as input to a naive Bayes classifier. The similarity between thyroid and blood repertoires was quantified using the Morisita-Horn index. Clones were called with MiXCR by TCRdb after fastp trimmed the public reads at Q25, and only in-frame beta chains were retained. CDR3 protein duplicates are merged, each entry listing the most common genes and DNA. These V and J calls originate from TCRdb's pipeline instead of the authors' own analysis. The sample data list over 500,000 distinct CDR3 sequences, and roughly 20% of these were observed just once. Together, the top ten hold roughly 7.4% of the sample.

This clonotype was picked up many times. Its antigen specificity is not known. Base qualities are not provided; no much larger clone lies one nucleotide away. Input material: peripheral blood. This clonotype originated in a woman under 30 with stable Graves' hyperthyroidism. Some clones in this sample may be carry-over from other donors' samples. Donor details come from another sample of the same person, matched by shared clones. The chain links TRBV6-1 with TRBJ2-7, and 7 junction bases match TRBD2. The nucleotide sequence reads as follows: TGTGCCAGCAGTGGGGGCGGGAGCTCCTACGAGCAGTACTTC. Its translation is CASSGGGSSYEQYF.